The entry below describes one T cell receptor beta chain. Its antigen is unknown. This entry is derived from a study of T cells in Graves' hyperthyroidism and ophthalmopathy. These patients, aged 18 to 65, had recently diagnosed hyperthyroidism lasting under 2 months. The diagnostic basis comprised clinical symptoms, serum thyroxine and TRAb, thyroid ultrasound and orbital computed tomography. This CDR3 spans 14 amino acids. Trimming pared 3 bases from V and 1 base from J, leaving 10 bases between. The germline V gene encodes CDR1 DFQATT and CDR2 SNEGSKA (reference sequence). Study observations and caveats: Ophthalmopathy stood apart from stable hyperthyroidism in a 13 V-J model.

From RNA transcripts, TCR beta CDR3 regions were amplified. First-round RT-PCR with HTBI primers amplified the TCR CDR3 region. TCRdb passed the multiplex PCR reads through MiXCR, listing each CDR3 protein once. The repertoire includes about 540,000 distinct CDR3 sequences, around 42% of them detected once, and around 8% sits in the top ten. The TCR was taken from a woman aged 18-35 years with Graves' hyperthyroidism. Sequencing was done on a sample of peripheral blood or thyroid tissue (not recorded which). V usage is TRBV20-1 and J usage is TRBJ2-1; no reliable D call. CDR3 nucleotides: TGCAGTGCTAGCATTTTAGGATCCTACAATGAGCAGTTCTTC. As protein: CSASILGSYNEQFF.